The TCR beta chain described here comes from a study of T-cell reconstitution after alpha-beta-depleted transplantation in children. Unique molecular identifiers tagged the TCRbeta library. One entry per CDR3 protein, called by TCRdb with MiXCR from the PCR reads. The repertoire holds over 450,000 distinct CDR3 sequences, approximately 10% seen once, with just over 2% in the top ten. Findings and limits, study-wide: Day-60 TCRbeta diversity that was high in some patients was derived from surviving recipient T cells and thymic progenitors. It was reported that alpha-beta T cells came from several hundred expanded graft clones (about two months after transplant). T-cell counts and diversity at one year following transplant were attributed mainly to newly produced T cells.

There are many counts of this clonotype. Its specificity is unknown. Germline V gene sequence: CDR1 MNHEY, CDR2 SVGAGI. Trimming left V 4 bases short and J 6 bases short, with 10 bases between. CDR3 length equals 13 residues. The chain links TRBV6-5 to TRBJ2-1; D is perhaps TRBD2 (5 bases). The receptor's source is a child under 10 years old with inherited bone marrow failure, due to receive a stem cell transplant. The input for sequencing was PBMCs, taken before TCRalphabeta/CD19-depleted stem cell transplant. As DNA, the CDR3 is TGTGCCAGCAGTTTTGTGAGCGGCAATGAGCAGTTCTTC. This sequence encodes CASSFVSGNEQFF.